Listed here are 4 T cell receptor beta chains from one sample, sequenced in a study of T cell responses to AZD1222 COVID-19 vaccine. Using immunoSEQ multiplex PCR, the repertoire was profiled, and TCRdb retains in-frame clones only, with some absent. The table shows some 140,000 clones, with more than 80% occurring only once. The input for sequencing was peripheral blood, taken on day 0 of AZD1222 vaccination. These receptors were taken from an adult in good health.

This clone was seen a handful of times. The J gene is TRBJ1-5, the V gene TRBV9; TRBD1 matches at 7 bases. Germline CDR1 and CDR2: SGDLS and YYNGEE. The J segment lost 6 bases and the V segment lost 3 bases, leaving 15 bases of the junction unmatched. CDR3 size: 17 residues. The CDR3 protein is CASSELAGQRPPQPQHF. CDR3 sequence (DNA): TGTGCCAGCAGCGAACTGGCGGGACAGCGTCCCCCTCAGCCCCAGCATTTT.

This clone came up a few times. The gene calls are TRBV7-9 and TRBJ2-7, with D uncertain. Deletions cut 4 bases from V and 0 bases from J, with 13 bases between. CDR3 length equals 15 residues. The germline gives CDR1 SEHNR, CDR2 FQNEAQ (reference sequence). The CDR3 bases are TGTGCCAGCAGCTCCGTGGACCCGAGCTCCTACGAGCAGTACTTC. It is translated as CASSSVDPSSYEQYF.

The chain is built from TRBV6-5 and TRBJ1-5; no firm D call. V shed 0 bases and J shed 4 bases, with 13 bases lying between them. The CDR3 extends over 16 amino acids. CDR1 and CDR2 from the germline V gene are MNHEY and SVGAGI. CDR3 loop: CASSYSHREGNQPQHF. DNA of the CDR3: TGTGCCAGCAGTTACTCGCACCGGGAGGGAAATCAGCCCCAGCATTTT.

The V and J genes are TRBV7-8 and TRBJ1-5; TRBD1 might be the D (5 bases). V gave up 5 bases and J gave up 4 bases, with 12 bases separating them. CDR1 is SGHVS, CDR2 FQNEAQ, per germline. This CDR3 has 14 residues. This CDR3 is CASSPTGLNQPQHF. The CDR3 DNA sequence: TGTGCCAGCAGCCCTACGGGGCTAAATCAGCCCCAGCATTTT.